The 3 T cell receptor beta chains below come from one sample, sequenced in a study of T cells after yellow fever vaccination. TCRdb reanalysed the 5' RACE reads using MiXCR and keeps one entry per CDR3 protein. The data contain 300,000 to 400,000 distinct CDR3 sequences, under 15% of them singletons. Sample: CD4+ T cells sorted from PBMCs, taken 15 days after the yellow fever booster vaccination. Receptor source: a young man who received the YFV17D yellow fever vaccine.

The chain links TRBV19 to TRBJ2-2; 7 nucleotides line up with TRBD1. J lost 0 bases, V lost 7 bases, and 2 bases had no gene match. This CDR3 has 14 residues. Germline lookup yields CDR1 LNHDA and CDR2 SQIVND (reference sequence). The CDR3 protein is CASMGQTNTGELFF. CDR3 nucleotide sequence: TGTGCCAGTATGGGACAGACGAACACCGGGGAGCTGTTTTTT.

This clonotype was seen only a few times. V usage is TRBV6-5 and J usage is TRBJ2-1, with D unresolved. Germline lookup yields CDR1 MNHEY and CDR2 SVGAGI. V dropped 2 bases and J dropped 11 bases, with 7 bases sitting between them. This CDR3 contains 11 residues. The CDR3 coding sequence is TGTGCCAGCAGTTACGGGGTACAGCAGTTCTTC. Translating it yields CASSYGVQQFF.

This clonotype showed up just a few times. The chain is built from TRBV12-3 or TRBV12-4 and TRBJ1-2; tentative D call: TRBD1 (6 bases). V lost 3 bases and J lost 8, with 13 bases in between. The CDR3 loop spans 13 amino acids. The CDR3 bases are TGTGCCAGCAGTTTTTTTGGGACATGGGGCTACACCTTC. This codes for CASSFFGTWGYTF.